These T cell receptor beta chains were read from a single sample in a study of blood T cell repertoires in COVID-19. The assay was immunoSEQ multiplex PCR, and TCRdb's table has in-frame clones only and misses some. The sample shows about 58,000 clones, around nine tenths of them seen only once. Input material: peripheral blood. The receptors come from a woman aged 55-70 years with active COVID-19. CDR3s include the opening cysteine and the closing phenylalanine or tryptophan. Each record gives: J gene, V gene, D gene, clone size, CDR3 protein, CDR3 DNA. The D gene is left open where the match is weak. For some rows the clone size is stated as once, few or many, or as a class when expanded; others skip it.

j_call: TRBJ2-1
v_call: TRBV6-5
d_call: TRBD2
clone_size: .
cdr3_aa: CASSLLAGPYNEQFF
cdr3_nt: TGTGCCAGCAGTCTCCTAGCGGGGCCCTACAATGAGCAGTTCTTC

j_call: TRBJ2-3
v_call: TRBV9
d_call: TRBD2
clone_size: .
cdr3_aa: CASSASGGEGDTQYF
cdr3_nt: TGTGCCAGCAGCGCTAGCGGGGGGGAGGGAGATACGCAGTATTTT

j_call: TRBJ1-4
v_call: TRBV9
d_call: .
clone_size: .
cdr3_aa: CASNRVGTWNEKLFF
cdr3_nt: TGTGCCAGCAACAGGGTGGGGACATGGAATGAAAAACTGTTTTTT

j_call: TRBJ2-7
v_call: TRBV19
d_call: .
clone_size: .
cdr3_aa: CASSIEVSSYEQYF
cdr3_nt: TGTGCCAGTAGTATAGAGGTTTCGAGCTACGAGCAGTACTTC

j_call: TRBJ1-2
v_call: TRBV7-9
d_call: TRBD1
clone_size: .
cdr3_aa: CASDPGQGAGGYTF
cdr3_nt: TGTGCCAGCGACCCGGGACAGGGGGCGGGAGGCTACACCTTC

j_call: TRBJ1-1
v_call: TRBV5-6
d_call: TRBD1
clone_size: .
cdr3_aa: CASVYRGLNTEAFF
cdr3_nt: TGTGCCAGCGTTTACAGGGGATTGAACACTGAAGCTTTCTTT

j_call: TRBJ2-2
v_call: TRBV14
d_call: TRBD1
clone_size: .
cdr3_aa: CASRRQGNTGELFF
cdr3_nt: TGTGCCAGCAGGCGACAGGGAAATACCGGGGAGCTGTTTTTT

j_call: TRBJ2-5
v_call: TRBV19
d_call: TRBD2
clone_size: .
cdr3_aa: CASPPGGEFETQYF
cdr3_nt: TGTGCCAGCCCCCCGGGGGGGGAGTTCGAGACCCAGTACTTC

j_call: TRBJ1-3
v_call: TRBV6-5
d_call: .
clone_size: .
cdr3_aa: CASRRPGEYTIYF
cdr3_nt: TGTGCCAGCAGGCGACCTGGAGAATACACCATATATTTT

j_call: TRBJ2-3
v_call: TRBV6-5
d_call: .
clone_size: .
cdr3_aa: CARGDGPTDTQYF
cdr3_nt: TGTGCCAGGGGAGATGGGCCCACAGATACGCAGTATTTT

j_call: TRBJ2-3
v_call: TRBV19
d_call: .
clone_size: .
cdr3_aa: CASSPLGGGLTDTQYF
cdr3_nt: TGTGCCAGTAGTCCATTAGGGGGGGGGCTCACAGATACGCAGTATTTT

j_call: TRBJ1-6
v_call: TRBV19
d_call: .
clone_size: few
cdr3_aa: CASSRNSYNSPLHF
cdr3_nt: TGTGCCAGTTCTAGGAACTCCTATAATTCACCCCTCCACTTT

j_call: TRBJ1-6
v_call: TRBV6-5
d_call: .
clone_size: .
cdr3_aa: CAALGGGSYNSPLHF
cdr3_nt: TGTGCCGCACTGGGGGGGGGTTCTTATAATTCACCCCTCCACTTT

j_call: TRBJ1-1
v_call: TRBV5-1
d_call: TRBD1
clone_size: .
cdr3_aa: CASSLAPGGVGPREEAFF
cdr3_nt: TGCGCCAGCAGCTTGGCCCCAGGGGGCGTCGGGCCTAGGGAGGAAGCTTTCTTT

j_call: TRBJ1-1
v_call: TRBV4-2
d_call: TRBD1
clone_size: few
cdr3_aa: CASSRWGQENTEAFF
cdr3_nt: TGTGCCAGCAGCCGCTGGGGACAGGAGAACACTGAAGCTTTCTTT

j_call: TRBJ1-3
v_call: TRBV30
d_call: .
clone_size: few
cdr3_aa: CAWSNQAGNTIYF
cdr3_nt: TGTGCCTGGAGTAACCAGGCTGGAAACACCATATATTTT

j_call: TRBJ1-5
v_call: TRBV29-1
d_call: .
clone_size: .
cdr3_aa: CSVVTGVNQPQHF
cdr3_nt: TGCAGCGTTGTCACGGGGGTGAATCAGCCCCAGCATTTT

j_call: TRBJ2-3
v_call: TRBV27
d_call: .
clone_size: .
cdr3_aa: CASSQYSRGNTDTQYF
cdr3_nt: TGTGCCAGCAGTCAGTATTCTAGGGGAAACACAGATACGCAGTATTTT

j_call: TRBJ1-3
v_call: TRBV5-8
d_call: .
clone_size: .
cdr3_aa: CASSFPGVGNTIYF
cdr3_nt: TGTGCCAGCAGCTTCCCAGGGGTTGGAAACACCATATATTTT

j_call: TRBJ2-1
v_call: TRBV12-3/TRBV12-4
d_call: TRBD1
clone_size: .
cdr3_aa: CASWDRYNEQFF
cdr3_nt: TGTGCCAGCTGGGACAGGTACAATGAGCAGTTCTTC

j_call: TRBJ2-1
v_call: TRBV10-1
d_call: TRBD2
clone_size: once
cdr3_aa: CASSEAGRSIYNEQFF
cdr3_nt: TGCGCCAGCAGTGAAGCCGGGAGGTCGATCTACAATGAGCAGTTCTTC

j_call: TRBJ2-2
v_call: TRBV7-2
d_call: TRBD2
clone_size: .
cdr3_aa: CASRSSGANTGELFF
cdr3_nt: TGTGCCAGCAGGTCCAGCGGGGCCAACACCGGGGAGCTGTTTTTT

j_call: TRBJ1-2
v_call: TRBV4-2
d_call: TRBD1
clone_size: .
cdr3_aa: CASSQDTGQGARGYTF
cdr3_nt: TGTGCCAGCAGCCAGGACACGGGACAGGGGGCGCGGGGCTACACCTTC

j_call: TRBJ2-5
v_call: TRBV5-1
d_call: TRBD2
clone_size: .
cdr3_aa: CAVGLAGDLGETQYF
cdr3_nt: TGCGCCGTGGGACTAGCGGGGGACTTAGGAGAGACCCAGTACTTC

j_call: TRBJ1-2
v_call: TRBV5-1
d_call: .
clone_size: .
cdr3_aa: CASSLLTSGGYTF
cdr3_nt: TGCGCCAGCAGCTTGCTCACCTCGGGAGGCTACACCTTC

j_call: TRBJ1-1
v_call: TRBV19
d_call: .
clone_size: .
cdr3_aa: CASSIPGEGEAFF
cdr3_nt: TGTGCCAGTAGTATACCCGGGGAGGGGGAAGCTTTCTTT

j_call: TRBJ1-2
v_call: TRBV6-1
d_call: TRBD1
clone_size: few
cdr3_aa: CASSDRAGGGYTF
cdr3_nt: TGTGCCAGCAGTGATAGGGCAGGGGGCGGCTACACCTTC

j_call: TRBJ2-1
v_call: TRBV6-2/TRBV6-3
d_call: TRBD2
clone_size: .
cdr3_aa: CASSPKGLAIQGEQFF
cdr3_nt: TGTGCCAGCAGCCCGAAGGGACTAGCGATACAAGGTGAGCAGTTCTTC

j_call: TRBJ1-2
v_call: TRBV19
d_call: .
clone_size: .
cdr3_aa: CASGRDIGYGYTF
cdr3_nt: TGTGCCAGTGGCCGGGACATAGGCTATGGCTACACCTTC

j_call: TRBJ1-5
v_call: TRBV9
d_call: .
clone_size: .
cdr3_aa: CASSVGEFNQPQHF
cdr3_nt: TGTGCCAGCAGCGTAGGGGAGTTCAATCAGCCCCAGCATTTT

j_call: TRBJ1-1
v_call: TRBV7-6
d_call: .
clone_size: .
cdr3_aa: CASSGQTGLNTEAFF
cdr3_nt: TGTGCCAGCAGCGGACAGACAGGACTGAACACTGAAGCTTTCTTT

j_call: TRBJ1-2
v_call: TRBV12-3/TRBV12-4
d_call: .
clone_size: .
cdr3_aa: CASSPVPYYGYTF
cdr3_nt: TGTGCCAGCAGCCCTGTTCCCTACTATGGCTACACCTTC

j_call: TRBJ1-3
v_call: TRBV18
d_call: .
clone_size: .
cdr3_aa: CASSPYGGNAGNTIYF
cdr3_nt: TGTGCCAGCTCACCGTACGGGGGAAATGCTGGAAACACCATATATTTT

j_call: TRBJ2-1
v_call: TRBV19
d_call: TRBD2
clone_size: .
cdr3_aa: CASSIMASGGANEQFF
cdr3_nt: TGTGCCAGTAGTATAATGGCTAGCGGGGGGGCTAATGAGCAGTTCTTC

j_call: TRBJ1-2
v_call: TRBV10-3
d_call: TRBD1
clone_size: .
cdr3_aa: CAISGGTGDGYTF
cdr3_nt: TGTGCCATCAGTGGGGGGACAGGGGATGGCTACACCTTC

j_call: TRBJ1-5
v_call: TRBV6-5
d_call: .
clone_size: .
cdr3_aa: CASRPRGRPGQPQHF
cdr3_nt: TGTGCCAGCAGACCGCGGGGACGGCCCGGGCAGCCCCAGCATTTT

j_call: TRBJ2-7
v_call: TRBV7-9
d_call: .
clone_size: .
cdr3_aa: CASSFGGLAYEQYF
cdr3_nt: TGTGCCAGCAGCTTCGGAGGGCTCGCCTACGAGCAGTACTTC

j_call: TRBJ2-2
v_call: TRBV18
d_call: .
clone_size: .
cdr3_aa: CASSARGHGDTGELFF
cdr3_nt: TGTGCCAGCTCAGCCAGGGGACACGGGGACACCGGGGAGCTGTTTTTT

j_call: TRBJ2-5
v_call: TRBV5-1
d_call: .
clone_size: .
cdr3_aa: CASRVVGDTQETQYF
cdr3_nt: TGCGCCAGCAGAGTGGTAGGGGACACCCAAGAGACCCAGTACTTC

j_call: TRBJ2-5
v_call: TRBV10-2
d_call: TRBD2
clone_size: .
cdr3_aa: CASSITSGYQETQYF
cdr3_nt: TGCGCCAGCAGTATAACTAGCGGGTACCAAGAGACCCAGTACTTC

j_call: TRBJ1-2
v_call: TRBV19
d_call: TRBD1
clone_size: once
cdr3_aa: CASSIGQGSYGYTF
cdr3_nt: TGTGCCAGTAGTATTGGACAGGGGTCCTATGGCTACACCTTC

j_call: TRBJ1-2
v_call: TRBV3-1/TRBV3-2
d_call: .
clone_size: .
cdr3_aa: CASSPAVGEAYTF
cdr3_nt: TGTGCCAGCAGCCCTGCAGTTGGCGAGGCCTACACCTTC

j_call: TRBJ1-4
v_call: TRBV15
d_call: .
clone_size: once
cdr3_aa: CATSSWGTPQGGEKLFF
cdr3_nt: TGTGCCACCAGCAGCTGGGGGACACCTCAAGGGGGTGAAAAACTGTTTTTT

j_call: TRBJ2-2
v_call: TRBV4-3
d_call: .
clone_size: .
cdr3_aa: CASSQRVRANTGELFF
cdr3_nt: TGCGCCAGCAGCCAACGGGTCAGGGCGAACACCGGGGAGCTGTTTTTT